This entry describes one TCR beta chain. Its antigen is unknown. The sample belongs to a study of T cell clonotyping in hematopoietic cell transplantation. General observations from the study: Pathologically expanded recipient clonotypes increased progressively from day 30 to day 180 as diversity fell.

Assay: immunoSEQ multiplex PCR; the TCRdb copy retains only in-frame clones and omits some. The repertoire includes more than 55,000 clones, approximately 94% of them detected once, and approximately 1.5% sits in the top ten. Germline values: CDR1 MNHEY, CDR2 SVGAGI. Trimming pared 6 bases from V and 8 bases from J, leaving 17 bases between. CDR3 length equals 14 residues. The specimen was peripheral blood mononuclear cells. This TCR came from a man in his fifties or sixties in good health. Some clones in this sample may be carry-over from other donors' samples. The rearrangement joins TRBV6-5 to TRBJ2-1; D perhaps matches TRBD2 (6 bases). The CDR3 bases are TGTGCCAGCAGGGCGGGGCTCTCCTCTCATGAGCAGTTCTTC. Amino acid sequence: CASRAGLSSHEQFF.